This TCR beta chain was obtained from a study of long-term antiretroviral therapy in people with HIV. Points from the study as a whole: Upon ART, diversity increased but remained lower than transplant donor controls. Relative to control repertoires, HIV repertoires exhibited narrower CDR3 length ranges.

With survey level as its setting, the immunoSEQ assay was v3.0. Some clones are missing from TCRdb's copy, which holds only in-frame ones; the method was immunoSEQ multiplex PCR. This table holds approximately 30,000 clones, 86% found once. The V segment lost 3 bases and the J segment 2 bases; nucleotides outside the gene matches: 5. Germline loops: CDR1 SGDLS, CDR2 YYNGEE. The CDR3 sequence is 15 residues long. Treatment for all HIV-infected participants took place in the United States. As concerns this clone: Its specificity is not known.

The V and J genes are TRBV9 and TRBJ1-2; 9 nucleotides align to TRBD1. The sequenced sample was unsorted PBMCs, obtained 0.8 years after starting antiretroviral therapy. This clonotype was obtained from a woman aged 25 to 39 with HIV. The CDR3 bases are TGTGCCAGCAGCGCCACAGGGGGCATAAACTATGGCTACACCTTC. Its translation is CASSATGGINYGYTF.